The 28 T cell receptor beta chains below come from one sample, sequenced in a study of blood T cell repertoires in COVID-19. Some clones are missing from TCRdb's copy, which holds only in-frame ones; the method was immunoSEQ multiplex PCR. The sample contains 200,000 to 300,000 clones, about 84% of which appear only once. Sequencing was performed on peripheral blood. The receptors come from a woman of 80 years or more with acute or convalescent COVID-19.

The V call is TRBV19, the J call TRBJ1-4, with 7 bases fitting TRBD1. The V segment lost 9 bases and the J segment 0 bases; nucleotides outside the gene matches: 13. Germline V gene data show CDR1 as LNHDA and CDR2 as SQIVND (reference sequence). This CDR3 is 17 amino acids long. CDR3 region: CARGTDREKTTNEKLFF. The DNA for the CDR3 is TGTGCCAGAGGAACCGACAGGGAAAAAACAACTAATGAAAAACTGTTTTTT.

This clone came up once. The V call is TRBV6-2 or TRBV6-3, the J call TRBJ2-7; 11 nucleotides line up with TRBD1. With V trimmed by 5 bases and J by 6 bases, 9 bases remained unmatched. Germline CDR1 reads MNHEY; CDR2 reads SVGEGT. The CDR3 has 15 residues. CDR3 nucleotide sequence: TGTGCCAGCAGTGTGAGAGGACAGGGGGCGTCCGAGCAGTACTTC. Translation: CASSVRGQGASEQYF.

The sample holds a few counts of this clone. The gene calls are TRBV6-5 and TRBJ2-3; a weak D match, TRBD2 (5 bases). Germline V gene lookup returns CDR1 MNHEY and CDR2 SVGAGI. V gave up 0 bases and J gave up 8 bases, with 9 bases separating them. CDR3 length equals 13 residues. The CDR3 coding sequence is TGTGCCAGCAGTTACTCGATAGGGAGTACGCAGTATTTT. It is translated as CASSYSIGSTQYF.

The rearrangement uses TRBV6-1 and TRBJ2-7; weak D call: TRBD1 (5 bases). The CDR3 runs to 15 residues. Germline CDR1 and CDR2: MNHNS and SASEGT. V was clipped by 2 bases and J by 4 bases, with 15 bases between them. CDR3 loop: CASSENSGNVYEQYF. CDR3 sequence (DNA): TGTGCCAGCAGTGAAAATTCAGGGAACGTTTACGAGCAGTACTTC.

The chain recombines TRBV5-1 with TRBJ1-1; unclear D gene. This CDR3 spans 15 amino acids. From germline, CDR1 is SGHRS and CDR2 YFSETQ. The V gene lost 4 bases and the J gene lost 1 base, with 14 bases spanning the gap. This CDR3 reads CASSVTAGGNTEAFF. CDR3 bases: TGCGCCAGCAGCGTCACGGCTGGAGGGAACACTGAAGCTTTCTTT.

This chain joins TRBV6-1 and TRBJ1-5; D perhaps matches TRBD1 (6 bases). V was trimmed by 1 base and J by 8 bases, leaving 12 bases between them. Germline CDR1 MNHNS, CDR2 SASEGT. The CDR3 loop spans 14 amino acids. In DNA form, the CDR3 reads TGTGCCAGCAGTGAAGATCAGGGGTTTAAGCCCCAGCATTTT. Protein product: CASSEDQGFKPQHF.

This clone was counted a few times. The rearrangement links TRBV18 to TRBJ1-2; the D gene is possibly TRBD1 (6 bases). V was shortened by 6 bases and J by 6 bases, with 23 bases between the two germline ends. The CDR3 is made up of 16 amino acids. Germline loops: CDR1 KGHSH, CDR2 LQKENI. In nucleotides, the CDR3 is TGTGCCAGCTCGGACACCTTGCGGGGGGGCCCGGATGGCTACACCTTC. Its protein product is CASSDTLRGGPDGYTF. Filled out from reference TRBV18 and TRBJ1-2, the complete variable domain reads NAGVMQNPRHLVRRRGQEARLRCSPMKGHSHVYWYRQLPEEGLKFMVYLQKENIIDESGMPKERFSAEFPKEGPSILRIQQVVRGDSAAYFCASSDTLRGGPDGYTFGSGTRLTVV.

The chain is built from TRBV27 and TRBJ2-5; 9 bases fit TRBD2. This CDR3 is built from 16 residues. J lost 4 bases, V lost 3 bases, and 9 bases had no gene match. The germline gives CDR1 MNHEY, CDR2 SMNVEV (reference sequence). CDR3 residues: CASSFWAGGVPETQYF. The CDR3 DNA is TGTGCCAGCAGTTTTTGGGCGGGAGGGGTCCCAGAGACCCAGTACTTC.

The chain is built from TRBV5-1 and TRBJ2-7, with 8 bases matching TRBD2. Trimming removed 1 base from V and 3 bases from J; junction bases left unmatched: 6. The CDR3 has 15 residues. The germline CDR1 and CDR2 sequences are SGHRS and YFSETQ. The CDR3 is CASSLSALAGYEQYF. In DNA form, the CDR3 reads TGCGCCAGCAGCTTGTCGGCGCTAGCGGGCTACGAGCAGTACTTC.

The CDR3 nucleotides are TGTGCCAGCAGCTCCCCGACAGGGGGTAGTGAAAAACTGTTTTTT. Protein sequence: CASSSPTGGSEKLFF. This chain uses TRBV5-6 with TRBJ1-4; 9 nucleotides align to TRBD1. The V gene's germline CDR1 is SGHDT and CDR2 YYEEEE. CDR3 length: 15 amino acids. After removal of 3 bases from V and 7 bases from J, the junction contained 7 bases not matched to a gene.

CDR3 sequence reads: CSVRPLRGLQETQYF. The CDR3, as DNA: TGCAGCGTCCGCCCACTAAGGGGACTTCAAGAGACCCAGTACTTC. The gene calls are TRBV29-1 and TRBJ2-5, with a possible D match to TRBD2 (6 bases). CDR3 length: 15 amino acids. CDR1 is SQVTM, CDR2 ANQGSEA, per germline. V lost 6 bases and J lost 2, with 19 bases in between.

The chain carries TRBV12-3 or TRBV12-4 and TRBJ2-3; no firm D call. The CDR3 spans 12 residues. Trimming shortened V by 5 bases and J by 0 bases, and 3 bases separated the two germline ends. CDR3 sequence: CASSQSTDTQYF. CDR3 DNA: TGTGCCAGCAGTCAGAGCACAGATACGCAGTATTTT.

V is TRBV28 and J is TRBJ2-7; TRBD1 matches 9 bases. CDR1 is MDHEN, CDR2 SYDVKM, per germline. V shed 10 bases and J 3 bases; nucleotides not matched to a gene: 10. The CDR3 spans 14 residues. CDR3 protein: CATKRGQGRYEQYF. The CDR3 DNA reads as TGTGCCACCAAGAGAGGACAGGGGCGCTACGAGCAGTACTTC.

The chain uses TRBV6-5 and TRBJ1-4; possible D gene TRBD1, 5 bases. The CDR3 runs 16 residues. The germline CDR1 and CDR2 sequences are MNHEY and SVGAGI. The V and J ends lost 4 bases and 5 bases respectively, with 17 bases between them. The CDR3 region is CASSSSGRGANEKLFF. CDR3 DNA sequence: TGTGCCAGCAGTTCTAGTGGGAGGGGAGCGAATGAAAAACTGTTTTTT.

The chain has TRBV18 and TRBJ2-7, with 11 nucleotides matching TRBD2. The CDR3 spans 14 residues. Germline CDR1 is KGHSH and CDR2 is LQKENI. V dropped 8 bases and J dropped 2; count of bases not matched to a gene: 5. CDR3 in DNA: TGTGCCAGCACTATAGCGGGAGGGCCCTACGAGCAGTACTTC. The encoded protein is CASTIAGGPYEQYF.

This clone has a handful of counts. This chain joins TRBV5-5 and TRBJ2-1; 7 bases align to TRBD1. Losses at the gene ends were 2 bases for V and 6 bases for J; bases not matched to a gene: 2. From germline, CDR1 is SGHKS and CDR2 YYEKEE (reference sequence). The CDR3 sequence is 13 residues long. CDR3 coding DNA: TGTGCCAGCAGCTTCGACAGGGCCAATGAGCAGTTCTTC. Protein sequence: CASSFDRANEQFF.

The genes are TRBV25-1 and TRBJ2-6; a possible D gene is TRBD1 (6 bases). The V end was cut by 6 bases, the J end by 10 bases, with 10 bases between. The CDR3 has 12 residues. CDR1 MGHDK and CDR2 SYGVNS come from the germline V gene. CDR3 nucleotides: TGTGCCAGCAGAACCCAGGGGAACGTCCTGACTTTC. It is translated as CASRTQGNVLTF.

The V and J genes are TRBV29-1 and TRBJ1-1, with D uncertain. Trimming pared 6 bases from V and 4 bases from J, leaving 18 bases between. The CDR3 spans 14 residues. The germline gives CDR1 SQVTM, CDR2 ANQGSEA. This CDR3 reads CSVAAGFWSTEAFF. DNA of the CDR3: TGCAGCGTCGCCGCGGGGTTTTGGAGCACTGAAGCTTTCTTT.

The V and J genes are TRBV10-3 and TRBJ1-4, with D tentatively TRBD1 (6 bases). The germline V gene has CDR1 ENHRY and CDR2 SYGVKD. V lost 8 bases, J lost 2 bases, and 12 bases lay in between. This CDR3 has 14 amino acids. The CDR3 spells CAIGKGGTNEKLFF. CDR3 in DNA: TGTGCCATCGGCAAGGGGGGGACTAATGAAAAACTGTTTTTT.

This chain uses TRBV6-4 with TRBJ2-1, with 7 bases fitting TRBD2. V shed 2 bases, J shed 12 bases, and the junction held 7 bases outside the gene matches. The germline gives CDR1 MRHNA, CDR2 SNTAGT. The CDR3 is 13 residues long. CDR3 region: CASSDVRGSTQFF. The DNA for the CDR3 is TGTGCCAGCAGTGACGTGCGGGGGAGTACGCAGTTCTTC.

The V call is TRBV5-4, the J call TRBJ2-5; 16 nucleotides align to TRBD2. The CDR3 length is 17 residues. Germline V gene sequence: CDR1 SGHNT, CDR2 YYREEE (reference sequence). After removal of 10 bases from V and 2 bases from J, the junction contained 11 bases not matched to a gene. CDR3 amino acids: CASSGTSGGAVQETQYF. The CDR3 region has the DNA TGTGCCTCCTCCGGGACTAGCGGGGGGGCAGTTCAAGAGACCCAGTACTTC.

The gene calls are TRBV6-5 and TRBJ2-3; a possible D gene is TRBD2 (7 bases). Germline loops: CDR1 MNHEY, CDR2 SVGAGI. There are 15 residues in the CDR3. Trimming cost V 6 bases and J 0 bases, with 13 bases left between them. The CDR3 spells CASRDRGGSTDTQYF. DNA of the CDR3: TGTGCCAGCAGAGATAGGGGGGGTAGCACAGATACGCAGTATTTT.

The chain is built from TRBV3-1 (or the pseudogene TRBV3-2) and TRBJ1-2; 8 bases agree with TRBD1. CDR1 LGHDT and CDR2 YNNKEL come from the germline V gene (reference sequence). Trimming took 6 bases from V and 2 from J; bases not matched to a gene: 2. The CDR3 length is 13 residues. The CDR3 here is CASRGQGNYGYTF. DNA for the CDR3: TGTGCCAGCAGAGGACAGGGAAACTATGGCTACACCTTC.

V is TRBV6-1 and J is TRBJ2-1, with D possibly being TRBD2 (6 bases). V was cut by 2 bases and J by 2 bases, with 13 bases left in between. Germline V gene sequence: CDR1 MNHNS, CDR2 SASEGT. This CDR3 spans 16 amino acids. The CDR3 DNA sequence: TGTGCCAGCAGTGAATCTAGCGTCAATACCTACAATGAGCAGTTCTTC. The encoded protein is CASSESSVNTYNEQFF.

This clone was seen once. J is TRBJ2-2 and V is TRBV4-1; TRBD2 might be the D (6 bases). This CDR3 is 17 amino acids long. Trimming pared 1 base from V and 3 bases from J, leaving 15 bases between. CDR1 and CDR2 (germline): MGHRA, YSYEKL. The CDR3 protein is CASSQASGREDTGELFF. The DNA of the CDR3 is TGCGCCAGCAGCCAAGCATCAGGAAGGGAGGACACCGGGGAGCTGTTTTTT.

DNA of the CDR3: TGTGCCAGCCTAGACGACTTCGGGAGGCCTGGGGCCAACGTCCTGACTTTC. Translation: CASLDDFGRPGANVLTF. This sequence joins TRBV25-1 and TRBJ2-6, with 7 bases fitting TRBD2. Trimming cost V 8 bases and J 2 bases; bases outside gene matches: 12. This CDR3 contains 17 residues. Germline CDR1 and CDR2: MGHDK and SYGVNS. Supplemented by reference TRBV25-1 and TRBJ2-6, the full variable domain reads EADIYQTPRYLVIGTGKKITLECSQTMGHDKMYWYQQDPGMELHLIHYSYGVNSTEKGDLSSESTVSRIRTEHFPLTLESARPSHTSQYLCASLDDFGRPGANVLTFGAGSRLTVL.

This chain connects TRBV29-1 to TRBJ2-5; TRBD2 matches at 12 bases. From germline, CDR1 is SQVTM and CDR2 ANQGSEA. This CDR3 has 14 residues. Germline trimming cut 5 bases from V and 4 bases from J; bases unmatched to any gene: 5. CDR3 loop: CSVKGLAGSETQYF. Here the CDR3 DNA reads TGCAGCGTTAAGGGACTAGCGGGCTCAGAGACCCAGTACTTC.

The chain couples TRBV7-2 to TRBJ1-1; D remains unclear. V was pared by 3 bases and J by 0 bases, with 17 bases between. The CDR3 has 17 residues. The V gene's germline CDR1 is SGHTA and CDR2 FQGNSA. This CDR3 reads CASSFWRKGEMNTEAFF. As DNA, the CDR3 is TGTGCCAGCAGCTTCTGGAGGAAGGGTGAGATGAACACTGAAGCTTTCTTT.